This TCR beta chain was captured in a study of T-cell reconstitution after alpha-beta-depleted transplantation in children. Overall study findings and caveats: By about two months after transplant, alpha-beta T cells reportedly arose from several hundred graft clones that had expanded. Newly generated T cells supplied most T-cell counts and diversity one year post-transplant. From surviving recipient T cells and thymic progenitors came the high day-60 TCRbeta diversity observed in some patients.

Ten or more counts support this clonotype. Its target is not known. Using unique molecular identifiers, the investigators prepared the TCRbeta library. TCRdb passed the PCR reads through MiXCR, listing each CDR3 protein once. The sample has 200,000 to 250,000 distinct CDR3 sequences, roughly a quarter seen once. The CDR3 is 14 residues long. V was clipped by 4 bases and J by 1 base, with 9 bases between them. The clonotype originates from a female patient aged 2-9 years who had a stem cell transplant for congenital amegakaryocytic thrombocytopenia, so the T cells may come from the graft donor. This specimen consisted of PBMCs, mostly from graft donor cells, obtained 360 days after TCRalphabeta/CD19-depleted stem cell transplant. The genes are TRBV12-3 or TRBV12-4 and TRBJ2-3, with a tentative D call TRBD2 (6 bases). The CDR3 DNA follows: TGTGCCAGCAGTTGGGGCGGGGGCACAGATACGCAGTATTTT. Translating it yields CASSWGGGTDTQYF.